This T cell receptor beta chain was sequenced for a study of blood T cell repertoires in COVID-19. Background on the study: Sources were T cells, B-cell-depleted T cells, or PBMCs; the material itself was cDNA or gDNA.

Authors' analysis steps: Amplification of reference gene primers provided the estimated nucleated cell counts. The protocol was immunoSEQ multiplex PCR, while the TCRdb copy is restricted to in-frame clones and leaves out a portion. Clone size and V and J calls were adopted from that table, with D and trimming inferred from the DNA. This sample carries some 150,000 clones, around 82% of them seen once, and the ten largest clones take about two fifths. This clonotype was sampled from a human donor in a cohort sampled during active COVID-19. Sequencing was done on a sample of peripheral blood.

The CDR3 sequence: CAISVTGINQPQHF. The CDR3 region has the DNA TGTGCCATCAGTGTGACAGGGATCAATCAGCCCCAGCATTTT. V is TRBV10-3 and J is TRBJ1-5; 7 bases are shared with TRBD1. Germline-derived CDR1 and CDR2 are ENHRY and SYGVKD. Germline trimming cut 4 bases from V and 3 bases from J; bases unmatched to any gene: 3. The CDR3 consists of 14 residues.